Listed here are 26 T cell receptor beta chains from one sample, sequenced in a study of cytomegalovirus exposure and HLA in healthy donors. PCR involved 60 Vbeta and 13 Jbeta primers. Assay: immunoSEQ multiplex PCR; the TCRdb copy retains only in-frame clones and omits some. The sample records under 150,000 clones, more than 65% being singletons. Specimen: PBMCs. The receptors come from a woman aged 55-75 years in good health and CMV-seropositive.

The CDR3 loop reads CAIRLPTGPGYTF. CDR3 sequence (DNA): TGTGCCATCAGGCTCCCGACAGGCCCCGGCTACACCTTC. The rearrangement uses TRBV10-3 and TRBJ1-2; D perhaps matches TRBD1 (6 bases). The germline V and J ends were trimmed by 6 bases and 8 bases, with 16 bases remaining between them. Looked up from germline, CDR1 is ENHRY and CDR2 is SYGVKD. The CDR3 extends over 13 amino acids.

This clone was detected once. This chain uses TRBV5-1 with TRBJ1-2, with D unresolved. The CDR3 totals 14 residues. The V gene's germline CDR1 is SGHRS and CDR2 YFSETQ. Trimming stripped 4 bases from V and 0 bases from J, with 10 bases between. Here the CDR3 DNA reads TGCGCCAGCAGCGGGAGGTCCTCTAACTATGGCTACACCTTC. Amino acid sequence: CASSGRSSNYGYTF.

This clone was picked up a small number of times. The rearrangement joins TRBV2 to TRBJ1-2; a possible D gene is TRBD1 (6 bases). Trimming took 4 bases from V and 7 from J, leaving 13 bases between them. The germline CDR1 and CDR2 sequences are SNHLY and FYNNEI. CDR3 length equals 13 residues. The CDR3 loop is CASSVGGAGGYTF. CDR3 in DNA: TGTGCCAGCAGTGTGGGGGGGGCTGGTGGCTACACCTTC.

This clone was picked up a small number of times. One junction end disagrees with the germline gene, perhaps due to a read error. Different DNA sequences within this sample yield the same CDR3. The J gene is TRBJ1-1, the V gene TRBV7-9, with D hard to call. The V gene's germline CDR1 is SEHNR and CDR2 FQNEAQ (reference sequence). There are 16 residues in the CDR3. The CDR3 protein is CASPSPRGAMNTEAFF. The CDR3 region has the DNA TGCGCCAGCCCCAGTCCTCGGGGTGCTATGAACACTGAAGCTTTCTTT. The full variable domain, rest sourced from reference TRBV7-9 and TRBJ1-1, is DTGVSQNPRHKITKRGQNVTFRCDPISEHNRLYWYRQTLGQGPEFLTYFQNEAQLEKSRLLSDRFSAERPKGSFSTLEIQRTEQGDSAMYLCASPSPRGAMNTEAFFGQGTRLTVV.

The chain joins TRBV27 to TRBJ2-7; 9 bases are a match to TRBD1. This CDR3 spans 17 amino acids. Germline V gene data show CDR1 as MNHEY and CDR2 as SMNVEV (reference sequence). V was clipped by 3 bases and J by 2 bases; unmatched bases: 11. The CDR3 region is CASSLSQDRGETYEQYF. The CDR3 DNA is TGTGCCAGCAGTTTGTCGCAGGACAGGGGCGAGACCTACGAGCAGTACTTC.

This clone was picked up a small number of times. V is TRBV6-4 and J is TRBJ1-6; D is undetermined. The V gene lost 6 bases and the J gene lost 6 bases, with 9 bases spanning the gap. The CDR3 consists of 13 residues. Germline V gene sequence: CDR1 MRHNA, CDR2 SNTAGT. CDR3 nucleotide sequence: TGTGCCAGCAGCGAGGTTGGTAATTCACCCCTCCACTTT. Its translation is CASSEVGNSPLHF.

This clone was detected only once. The V and J genes are TRBV6-5 and TRBJ2-7; the match to TRBD2 covers 10 bases. J lost 9 bases, V lost 4 bases, and 12 bases had no gene match. Per the germline V gene, CDR1 is MNHEY and CDR2 is SVGAGI. CDR3 length: 15 residues. CDR3 bases: TGTGCCAGCAGTTCCCGGACTAGCGGTCTCTATGGGCAGTACTTC. Translated: CASSSRTSGLYGQYF.

DNA of the CDR3: TGTGCCAGCAGTGGGGGGACAGTCAAATGGGAGCCCCAGCATTTT. This encodes CASSGGTVKWEPQHF. The chain joins TRBV6-6 to TRBJ1-5; 7 nucleotides line up with TRBD1. The CDR3 has 15 residues. CDR1 is MNHNY and CDR2 is SVGAGI in the germline V gene (reference sequence). With 5 bases clipped from V and 8 bases from J, the junction kept 12 bases outside the gene matches.

The rearrangement joins TRBV4-2 to TRBJ2-7; a weak D match, TRBD1 (6 bases). This CDR3 is built from 15 residues. V gave up 4 bases and J gave up 0 bases, with 13 bases separating them. Germline V gene data show CDR1 as LGHNA and CDR2 as YNFKEQ. In DNA, the CDR3 is TGTGCCAGCAGCCTCGACCGGGACAACTCCTACGAGCAGTACTTC. This sequence encodes CASSLDRDNSYEQYF.

Many counts were recorded for this clone. This sequence joins TRBV6-5 and TRBJ2-7, with TRBD1 identical over 7 bases. Germline trimming cut 7 bases from V and 7 bases from J; bases unmatched to any gene: 13. The V gene's germline CDR1 is MNHEY and CDR2 SVGAGI. The length of the CDR3 is 14 residues. The CDR3 DNA sequence: TGTGCCAGCATCCATAGGACAGGTGGTCTGGAGCAGTACTTC. Its translation: CASIHRTGGLEQYF.

The J gene is TRBJ2-7, the V gene TRBV6-5; 9 positions match TRBD2. From germline, CDR1 is MNHEY and CDR2 SVGAGI. The CDR3 has 14 residues. After removal of 6 bases from V and 3 bases from J, the junction contained 6 bases not matched to a gene. DNA for the CDR3: TGTGCCAGCAGACCAGCGGGGGGATTCTACGAGCAGTACTTC. It codes for CASRPAGGFYEQYF.

Only one count was recorded for this clone. The CDR3 coding sequence is TGTGCCAGCAGCTTAGTGAAGGGGTTCTACGAGCAGTACTTC. The encoded protein is CASSLVKGFYEQYF. The J gene is TRBJ2-7, the V gene TRBV7-2; perhaps TRBD1 as D (5 bases). CDR1 is SGHTA, CDR2 FQGNSA, per germline. CDR3 length equals 14 residues. V lost 1 base to trimming and J lost 3 bases, with 10 bases between them.

This clone was detected only a few times. The rearrangement uses TRBV13 and TRBJ2-1; the match to TRBD2 covers 7 bases. CDR1 PRHDT and CDR2 FYEKMQ come from the germline V gene (reference sequence). This CDR3 comprises 14 residues. Trimming cost V 4 bases and J 5 bases; bases outside gene matches: 5. The CDR3 here is CASSSATSNNEQFF. The CDR3 nucleotides are TGTGCCAGCAGCTCCGCGACTAGCAACAATGAGCAGTTCTTC. The full variable domain, its missing parts supplied by reference TRBV13 and TRBJ2-1, is AAGVIQSPRHLIKEKRETATLKCYPIPRHDTVYWYQQGPGQDPQFLISFYEKMQSDKGSIPDRFSAQQFSDYHSELNMSSLELGDSALYFCASSSATSNNEQFFGPGTRLTVL.

The chain is built from TRBV14 and TRBJ2-7, with D perhaps TRBD2 (6 bases). The V gene's germline CDR1 is SGHDN and CDR2 FVKESK. This CDR3 contains 13 residues. Trimming stripped 1 base from V and 9 bases from J, with 13 bases between. CDR3 in DNA: TGTGCCAGCAGCCAAGCGGGGACTGAATGGCAGTACTTC. Translation gives CASSQAGTEWQYF.

The CDR3 DNA is TGTGCCAGCAGTACGGGGGGACTGAACTATGGCTACACCTTC. Protein: CASSTGGLNYGYTF. The rearrangement joins TRBV6-5 to TRBJ1-2, with D perhaps TRBD1 (5 bases). Looked up from germline, CDR1 is MNHEY and CDR2 is SVGAGI. Trimming left V 5 bases short and J 2 bases short, with 12 bases between. The CDR3 length is 14 residues.

The rearrangement links TRBV6-1 to TRBJ2-7; tentatively, D is TRBD1 (6 bases). Germline CDR1 reads MNHNS; CDR2 reads SASEGT. The CDR3 covers 14 residues. Deletions cut 6 bases from V and 1 base from J, with 13 bases between. CDR3 protein: CASSLDSASYEQYF. The CDR3 coding sequence is TGTGCCAGCAGCCTGGACAGCGCTTCCTACGAGCAGTACTTC.

The CDR3 loop is CASSTLNGTGGDEQFF. The CDR3, as DNA: TGTGCCAGCAGCACCCTAAATGGGACAGGGGGCGATGAGCAGTTCTTC. This chain links TRBV2 with TRBJ2-1, with 12 bases fitting TRBD1. V shed 6 bases, J shed 8 bases, and the junction held 11 bases outside the gene matches. This CDR3 is 16 amino acids long. Germline lookup yields CDR1 SNHLY and CDR2 FYNNEI. Full variable domain (rest looked up from reference TRBV2 and TRBJ2-1): EPEVTQTPSHQVTQMGQEVILRCVPISNHLYFYWYRQILGQKVEFLVSFYNNEISEKSEIFDDQFSVERPDGSNFTLKIRSTKLEDSAMYFCASSTLNGTGGDEQFFGPGTRLTVL.

This clone was counted between two and nine times. The genes are TRBV19 and TRBJ1-1, with 7 positions matching TRBD1. Losses at the gene ends were 7 bases for V and 8 bases for J; bases not matched to a gene: 4. This CDR3 contains 11 residues. Germline lookup yields CDR1 LNHDA and CDR2 SQIVND (reference sequence). This CDR3 reads CASTWTGEAFF. As DNA, the CDR3 is TGTGCCAGTACCTGGACAGGAGAAGCTTTCTTT.

V and J are TRBV5-1 and TRBJ1-4; D unresolved. V dropped 4 bases and J dropped 5 bases, with 12 bases sitting between them. Germline V gives CDR1 SGHRS, CDR2 YFSETQ. CDR3 size: 14 residues. The CDR3 nucleotides read TGCGCCAGCAGCCCGAGGGCTACCAATGAAAAACTGTTTTTT. It yields the protein CASSPRATNEKLFF.

The table lists this clone with a few counts. The chain couples TRBV14 to TRBJ1-1, with 7 bases identical to TRBD1. Trimming removed 2 bases from V and 6 bases from J; junction bases left unmatched: 3. In germline, CDR1 is SGHDN, CDR2 FVKESK. This CDR3 has 13 amino acids. Here the CDR3 DNA reads TGTGCCAGCAGCCAAAGGGGGCTCGCTGAAGCTTTCTTT. Its translation is CASSQRGLAEAFF.

The J gene is TRBJ2-1, the V gene TRBV6-5; 7 bases agree with TRBD2. The CDR3 is 15 residues long. V shed 6 bases, J shed 4 bases, and the junction held 9 bases outside the gene matches. Germline V gives CDR1 MNHEY, CDR2 SVGAGI. As DNA, the CDR3 is TGTGCCAGCAGACTAAGCGGGGCCCCTTACAATGAGCAGTTCTTC. This sequence encodes CASRLSGAPYNEQFF.

The chain employs TRBV10-2 and TRBJ1-1; 7 positions agree with TRBD1. The CDR3 runs 13 residues. V lost 10 bases to trimming and J lost 0 bases; unmatched junction nucleotides: 5. Germline V gives CDR1 WSHSY, CDR2 SAAADI. The CDR3 sequence is CATSGQMNTEAFF. The CDR3 bases are TGCGCCACCTCGGGACAGATGAACACTGAAGCTTTCTTT.

This clone occurred a few times. The chain joins TRBV2 to TRBJ2-7; 10 nucleotides agree with TRBD1. CDR1 is SNHLY, CDR2 FYNNEI, per germline. The CDR3 consists of 14 residues. Trimming removed 10 bases from V and 5 bases from J; junction bases left unmatched: 11. CDR3 sequence reads: CATLPGTGVNEQYF. The CDR3 DNA follows: TGTGCCACCCTCCCCGGGACAGGGGTTAACGAGCAGTACTTC.

The rearrangement links TRBV5-1 to TRBJ2-7, with a tentative D call TRBD1 (5 bases). Germline loops: CDR1 SGHRS, CDR2 YFSETQ. Trimming shortened V by 0 bases and J by 4 bases, and 11 bases separated the two germline ends. The CDR3 loop spans 14 amino acids. The CDR3 coding sequence is TGCGCCAGCAGCTTGGAACAGGATGCGTACGAGCAGTACTTC. It encodes CASSLEQDAYEQYF.

V is TRBV19 and J is TRBJ1-1; D not certain. The CDR3 is 15 residues long. Trimming took off 1 base at V and 1 base at J, with 10 bases between the two ends. CDR1 and CDR2 (germline): LNHDA, SQIVND (reference sequence). The DNA for the CDR3 is TGTGCCAGTAGTATAGGAGGCGCGGGGAACACTGAAGCTTTCTTT. Translation: CASSIGGAGNTEAFF.

The rearrangement links TRBV10-3 to TRBJ2-2, with 8 positions matching TRBD1. The CDR3 loop spans 15 amino acids. CDR1 ENHRY and CDR2 SYGVKD come from the germline V gene. J lost 1 base, V lost 6 bases, and 4 bases had no gene match. CDR3 sequence reads: CAISRQGRNTGELFF. CDR3 DNA: TGTGCCATCAGCAGACAGGGGAGGAACACCGGGGAGCTGTTTTTT.